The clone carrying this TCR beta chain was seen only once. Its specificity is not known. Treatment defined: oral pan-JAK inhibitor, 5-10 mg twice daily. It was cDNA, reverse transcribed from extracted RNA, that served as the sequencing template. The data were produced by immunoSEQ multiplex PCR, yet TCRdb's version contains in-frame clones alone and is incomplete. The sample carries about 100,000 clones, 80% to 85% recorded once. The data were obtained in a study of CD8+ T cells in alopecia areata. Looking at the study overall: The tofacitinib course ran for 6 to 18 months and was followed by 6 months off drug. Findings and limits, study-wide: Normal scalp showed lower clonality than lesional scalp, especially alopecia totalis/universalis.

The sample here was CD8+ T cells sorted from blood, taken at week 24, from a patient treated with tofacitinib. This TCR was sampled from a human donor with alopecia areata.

CDR3 loop: CASSQGVKGYTF. CDR3 sequence (DNA): TGCGCCAGCAGCCAAGGTGTCAAGGGATACACCTTC. The rearrangement joins TRBV4-1 to TRBJ1-2, with unresolved D. V was trimmed by 1 base and J by 11 bases, leaving 11 bases between them. Per the germline V gene, CDR1 is MGHRA and CDR2 is YSYEKL. This CDR3 has 12 amino acids.